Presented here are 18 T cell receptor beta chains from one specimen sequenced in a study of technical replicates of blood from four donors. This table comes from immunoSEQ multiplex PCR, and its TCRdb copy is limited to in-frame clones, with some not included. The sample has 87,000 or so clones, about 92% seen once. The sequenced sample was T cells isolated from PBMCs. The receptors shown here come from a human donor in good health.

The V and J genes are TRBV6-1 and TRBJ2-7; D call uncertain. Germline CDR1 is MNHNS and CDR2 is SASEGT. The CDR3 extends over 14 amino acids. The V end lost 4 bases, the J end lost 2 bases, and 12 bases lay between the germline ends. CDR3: CASSAVLLAYEQYF. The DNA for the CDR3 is TGTGCCAGCAGTGCCGTCCTGCTAGCCTACGAGCAGTACTTC.

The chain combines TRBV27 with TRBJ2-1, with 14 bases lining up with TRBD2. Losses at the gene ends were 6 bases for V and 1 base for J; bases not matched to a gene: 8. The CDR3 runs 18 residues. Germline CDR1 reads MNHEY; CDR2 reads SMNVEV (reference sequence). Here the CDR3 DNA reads TGTGCCAGCAGCCCGGGACTAGCGGGAGTTTCGTCCTACAATGAGCAGTTCTTC. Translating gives CASSPGLAGVSSYNEQFF.

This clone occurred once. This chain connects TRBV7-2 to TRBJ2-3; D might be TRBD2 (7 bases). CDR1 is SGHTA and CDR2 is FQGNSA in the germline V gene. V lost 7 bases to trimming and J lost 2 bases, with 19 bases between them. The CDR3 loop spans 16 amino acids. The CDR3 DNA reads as TGTGCCAGCAACCGAAGGGGGGGGACATCCACAGATACGCAGTATTTT. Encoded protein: CASNRRGGTSTDTQYF.

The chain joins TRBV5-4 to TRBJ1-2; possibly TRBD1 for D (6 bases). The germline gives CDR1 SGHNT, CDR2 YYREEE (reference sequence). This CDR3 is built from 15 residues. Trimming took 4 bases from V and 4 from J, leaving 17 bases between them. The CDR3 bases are TGTGCCAGCAGCACGGACAGAGTGACTACCTATGGCTACACCTTC. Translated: CASSTDRVTTYGYTF.

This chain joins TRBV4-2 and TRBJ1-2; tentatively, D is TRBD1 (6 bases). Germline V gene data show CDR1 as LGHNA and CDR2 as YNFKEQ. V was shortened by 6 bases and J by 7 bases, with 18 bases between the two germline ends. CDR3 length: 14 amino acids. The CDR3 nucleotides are TGTGCCAGCAGTTGGGACATCGCAAGGTCTGGCTACACCTTC. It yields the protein CASSWDIARSGYTF.

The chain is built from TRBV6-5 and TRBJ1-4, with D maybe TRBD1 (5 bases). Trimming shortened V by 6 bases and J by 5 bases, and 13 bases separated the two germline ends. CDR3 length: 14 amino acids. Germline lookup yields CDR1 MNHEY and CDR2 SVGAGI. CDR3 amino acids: CASRPGGGNEKLFF. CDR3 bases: TGTGCCAGCAGACCCGGCGGGGGGAATGAAAAACTGTTTTTT.

CDR3 sequence: CATSRDPSGGNQPQHF. The CDR3, as DNA: TGTGCCACCAGCAGAGATCCGTCAGGGGGCAATCAGCCCCAGCATTTT. The V call is TRBV15, the J call TRBJ1-5, with D possibly matching TRBD1 (6 bases). Germline V CDR1 and CDR2: LNHNV, YYDKDF (reference sequence). The CDR3 has 16 residues. V was pared by 0 bases and J by 2 bases, with 11 bases between.

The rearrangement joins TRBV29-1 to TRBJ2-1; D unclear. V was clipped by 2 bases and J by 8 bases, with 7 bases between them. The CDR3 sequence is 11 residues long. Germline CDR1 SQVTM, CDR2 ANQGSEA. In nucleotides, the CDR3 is TGCAGCGTTGAATTGGGCTATGAGCAGTTCTTC. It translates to CSVELGYEQFF.

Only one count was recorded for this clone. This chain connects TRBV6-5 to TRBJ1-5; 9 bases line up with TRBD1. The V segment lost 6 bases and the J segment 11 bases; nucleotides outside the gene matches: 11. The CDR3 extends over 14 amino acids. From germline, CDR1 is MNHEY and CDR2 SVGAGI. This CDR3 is CASRLRDRAPAQHF. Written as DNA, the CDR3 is TGTGCCAGCAGACTCCGGGACAGGGCACCGGCCCAGCATTTT.

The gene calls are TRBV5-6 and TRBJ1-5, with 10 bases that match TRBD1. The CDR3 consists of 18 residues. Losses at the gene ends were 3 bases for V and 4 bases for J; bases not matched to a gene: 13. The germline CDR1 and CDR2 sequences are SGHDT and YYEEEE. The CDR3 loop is CASSSTRGTGDRNQPQHF. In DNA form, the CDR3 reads TGTGCCAGCAGCTCCACCCGGGGGACAGGGGATAGGAATCAGCCCCAGCATTTT.

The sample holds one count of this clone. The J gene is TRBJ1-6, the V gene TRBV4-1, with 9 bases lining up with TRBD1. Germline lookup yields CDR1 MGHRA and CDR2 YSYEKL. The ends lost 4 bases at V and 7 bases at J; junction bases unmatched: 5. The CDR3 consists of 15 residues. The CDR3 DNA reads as TGCGCCAGCAGCCCGCACAGGGGGCCGAATTCACCCCTCCACTTT. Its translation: CASSPHRGPNSPLHF.

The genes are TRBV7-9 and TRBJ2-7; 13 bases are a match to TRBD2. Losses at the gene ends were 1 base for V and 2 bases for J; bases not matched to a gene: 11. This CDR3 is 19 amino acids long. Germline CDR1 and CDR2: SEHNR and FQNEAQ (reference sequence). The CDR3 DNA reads TGTGCCAGCAGCTTAGATGGAACTAGCGGGAGGGCCGACGCCTACGAGCAGTACTTC. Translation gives CASSLDGTSGRADAYEQYF.

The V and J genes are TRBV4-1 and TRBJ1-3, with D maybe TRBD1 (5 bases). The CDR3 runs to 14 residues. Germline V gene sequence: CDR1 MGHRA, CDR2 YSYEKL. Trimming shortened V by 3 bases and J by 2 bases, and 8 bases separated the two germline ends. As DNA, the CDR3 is TGCGCCAGCAGCCAGGGGCAGGCTGGAAACACCATATATTTT. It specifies CASSQGQAGNTIYF.

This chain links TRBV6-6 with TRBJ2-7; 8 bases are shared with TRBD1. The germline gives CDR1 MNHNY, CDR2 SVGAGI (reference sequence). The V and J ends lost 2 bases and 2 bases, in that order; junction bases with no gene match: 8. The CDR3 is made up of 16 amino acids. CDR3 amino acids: CASSYPDRVPTYEQYF. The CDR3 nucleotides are TGTGCCAGCAGTTACCCGGACAGGGTTCCTACCTACGAGCAGTACTTC.

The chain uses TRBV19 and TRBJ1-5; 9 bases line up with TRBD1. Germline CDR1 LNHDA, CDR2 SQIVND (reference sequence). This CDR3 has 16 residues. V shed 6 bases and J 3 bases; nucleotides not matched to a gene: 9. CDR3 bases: TGTGCCAGTAGATCTCCGCAACAGGGGGCCAATCAGCCCCAGCATTTT. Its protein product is CASRSPQQGANQPQHF.

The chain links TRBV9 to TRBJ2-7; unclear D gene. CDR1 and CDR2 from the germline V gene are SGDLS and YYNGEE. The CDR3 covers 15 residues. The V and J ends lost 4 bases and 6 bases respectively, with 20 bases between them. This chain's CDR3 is CASSPIGVRTAEQYF. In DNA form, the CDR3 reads TGTGCCAGCAGCCCAATCGGTGTTCGAACCGCCGAGCAGTACTTC.

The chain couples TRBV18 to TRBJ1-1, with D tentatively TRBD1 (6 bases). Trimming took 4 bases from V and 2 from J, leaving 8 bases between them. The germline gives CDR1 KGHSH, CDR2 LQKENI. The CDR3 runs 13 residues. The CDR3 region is CASSQQGNTEAFF. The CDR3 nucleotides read TGTGCCAGCTCACAACAGGGAAACACTGAAGCTTTCTTT.

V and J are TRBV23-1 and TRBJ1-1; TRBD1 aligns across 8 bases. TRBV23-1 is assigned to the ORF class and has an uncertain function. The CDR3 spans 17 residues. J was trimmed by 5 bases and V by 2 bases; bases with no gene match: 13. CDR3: CASSQSRTGKVWTEAFF. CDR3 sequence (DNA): TGCGCCAGCAGTCAAAGTCGGACAGGGAAAGTGTGGACTGAAGCTTTCTTT.